This T cell receptor beta chain was sequenced in a study of shared clonotypes between healthy human individuals. Broader study findings: The low donor count limited represented genetic and exposure-history diversity.

Note on this clone: Antigen: not known.

Terminally differentiated effector memory CD45RA+ cells were left out of the naive CD8 fraction, which was CD45RO-negative and positively selected for CCR7. Several immunoSEQ 96-well plates shared each subset's DNA, each plate a replicate. In the sorted-subset replicate PCRs, approximately 200 ng DNA, roughly 29,000 T cell genomes, was used. As originally analysed: Filtering differed, since immunoSEQ gave only junction sequences and no quality scores. TCRdb's copy holds only in-frame clones and misses some; the assay was immunoSEQ multiplex PCR. V, J and clone size were drawn from that table, and D and trimming were deduced from the DNA. The sample lists 500,000 to 700,000 clones; about 95% were seen once. CDR3 size: 14 residues. Germline assignment: CDR1 LNHDA and CDR2 SQIVND (reference sequence). V lost 6 bases, J lost 0 bases, and 9 bases lay in between.

This chain connects TRBV19 to TRBJ1-3; D gene uncertain. Sequencing was carried out using naive CD8+ T cells sorted from blood. The source of this sequence is a woman in her 30s in good health. CDR3 in DNA: TGTGCCAGTAGCCCCCTGGTCTCTGGAAACACCATATATTTT. Translated, it gives CASSPLVSGNTIYF. The whole variable domain, filled in from reference TRBV19 and TRBJ1-3, reads DGGITQSPKYLFRKEGQNVTLSCEQNLNHDAMYWYRQDPGQGLRLIYYSQIVNDFQKGDIAEGYSVSREKKESFPLTVTSAQKNPTAFYLCASSPLVSGNTIYFGEGSWLTVV.